The rows below give T cell receptor beta chains drawn from one sample of a study of blood T cell repertoires in COVID-19. TCRdb's copy holds only in-frame clones and misses some; the assay was immunoSEQ multiplex PCR. The data contain 300,000 to 450,000 clones, 85% to 90% of them seen just once; the ten biggest clones take up approximately 1%. Sequences were obtained from PBMCs or T cells enriched from blood (not recorded which). Receptors originate from a man aged 18 to 35 who had recovered from COVID-19. CDR3s include the opening cysteine and the closing phenylalanine or tryptophan. The D gene is left open where the match is weak. Where a row states a size, it is once, few, many or the class of an expanded clone; other rows omit it.

j_call clone_size d_call v_call cdr3_nt cdr3_aa
TRBJ2-1 . TRBD2 TRBV29-1 TGCAGCGCTAGCGGGAGTTCCTATGAGCAGTTCTTC CSASGSSYEQFF
TRBJ1-1 . . TRBV7-8 TGTGCCAGCAGCTTAGTTAGGAGGGTCACTGAAGCTTTCTTT CASSLVRRVTEAFF
TRBJ1-5 . . TRBV10-3 TGTGCCATCAGTGACGCGGGTCGCAATCAGCCCCAGCATTTT CAISDAGRNQPQHF
TRBJ2-3 . TRBD1 TRBV13 TGTGCCAGCAGCTCTACGGACAGGGCAACAGATACGCAGTATTTT CASSSTDRATDTQYF
TRBJ1-6 . . TRBV6-6 TGTGCCAGCAGTAGCCGGGGTCCCTATAATTCACCCCTCCACTTT CASSSRGPYNSPLHF
TRBJ2-3 once . TRBV7-9 TGTGCCAGCAGCCCCAGACAGTACACAGATACGCAGTATTTT CASSPRQYTDTQYF
TRBJ2-2 . TRBD2 TRBV6-5 TGTGCCAGCAGTTGGACTAGCGGGAGTAGCGGGGAGCTGTTTTTT CASSWTSGSSGELFF
TRBJ2-7 . TRBD1 TRBV5-8 TGTGCCAGCAGCTTGGGACAGGGCCTATCCGAGCAGTACTTC CASSLGQGLSEQYF
TRBJ1-2 . . TRBV7-9 TGTGCCAGCAGACCCACTGACAGGAACTATGGCTACACCTTC CASRPTDRNYGYTF
TRBJ2-1 . . TRBV3-1/TRBV3-2 TGTGCCAGCAGCCAAGGTAGTTTGATACCCAATGAGCAGTTCTTC CASSQGSLIPNEQFF
TRBJ2-1 . TRBD2 TRBV28 TGTGCCAGCAGCCTGGGACTAGCGGGAGAAAGTGAGCAGTTCTTC CASSLGLAGESEQFF
TRBJ2-7 . . TRBV5-8 TGTGCCAGCAGATCCGTTGGACAGTCGAAGGGGGAGCAGTACTTC CASRSVGQSKGEQYF
TRBJ1-3 . . TRBV4-1 TGCGCCAGCAGCCAAGGGGAGGGGCCTGGAAACACCATATATTTT CASSQGEGPGNTIYF
TRBJ2-7 . TRBD1 TRBV5-1 TGCGCCAGCAGCTTGGATCTGGACAGGGGGTTCTACGAGCAGTACTTC CASSLDLDRGFYEQYF
TRBJ1-5 . . TRBV7-2 TGTGCCAGCAGCTTAAGTTACAGCGGGAATCAGCCCCAGCATTTT CASSLSYSGNQPQHF
TRBJ1-2 . TRBD1 TRBV3-1/TRBV3-2 TGTGCCAGCAGCCATTCGGACAGGGTTGTACGGGGCTACACCTTC CASSHSDRVVRGYTF
TRBJ2-2 once . TRBV11-2 TGTGCCAGCAGCTTCCTGGGAGGCGGGGAGCTGTTTTTT CASSFLGGGELFF
TRBJ1-2 . TRBD1 TRBV5-4 TGTGCCAGCAGCTTGATCCCTGGAATGACAGGGAAGCTTGGCTACACCTTC CASSLIPGMTGKLGYTF
TRBJ2-6 . . TRBV4-1 TGCGCCAGCAGCCAAGAACTAGGCCCCCACTTCAGCGCTGGGGCCAACGTCCTGACTTTC CASSQELGPHFSAGANVLTF
TRBJ2-1 . TRBD2 TRBV19 TGTGCCAGTAGTTCGACTAGCGGGGGGTCGAATGAGCAGTTCTTC CASSSTSGGSNEQFF
TRBJ1-1 . TRBD1 TRBV6-5 TGTGCCAGCAGTCCCCGGACAGGGGAAGCTTTCTTT CASSPRTGEAFF
TRBJ2-1 . . TRBV19 TGTGCCAGTAGTATAACAGGAGCCAACAATGAGCAGTTCTTC CASSITGANNEQFF
TRBJ1-2 . . TRBV2 TGTGCCAGCAGTATTATTTCAGGGGAGGGTGGCTACACCTTC CASSIISGEGGYTF
TRBJ1-4 . . TRBV7-2 TGTGCCAGCAGCTCAGGACAGAATGAAAAACTGTTTTTT CASSSGQNEKLFF
TRBJ1-4 once . TRBV7-2 TGTGCCAGCAGCTTGAGCAGGGTAGCCGGGACTGAGGGTGAAAAACTGTTTTTT CASSLSRVAGTEGEKLFF
TRBJ2-1 . TRBD2 TRBV19 TGTGCCAGTTCCCTTCGGGGGGGCGACTCCTACAATGAGCAGTTCTTC CASSLRGGDSYNEQFF
TRBJ1-5 . . TRBV12-3/TRBV12-4 TGTGCCAGCAGTCTCCGGGTGGAGCCCCAGCATTTT CASSLRVEPQHF
TRBJ2-1 . TRBD2 TRBV6-5 TGTGCCAGCAGTTACGGCGGGAGAAACAATGAGCAGTTCTTC CASSYGGRNNEQFF
TRBJ2-7 . TRBD2 TRBV10-1 TGCGCCAGCAGCCCCCTTAGCGGGAGCTCCTACGAGCAGTACTTC CASSPLSGSSYEQYF
TRBJ1-6 . TRBD1 TRBV19 TGTGCCAGTCGGACAGGGGTTGACTCCTATAATTCACCCCTCCACTTT CASRTGVDSYNSPLHF
TRBJ1-5 once . TRBV6-2/TRBV6-3 TGTGCCAGCAGTTTTCTTTTCCTAGCTCTGGGCAATCAGCCCCAGCATTTT CASSFLFLALGNQPQHF
TRBJ1-2 . . TRBV3-1/TRBV3-2 TGTGCCAGCAGCCGGGAGGATGGGCTCTATGGCTACACCTTC CASSREDGLYGYTF
TRBJ2-7 . . TRBV6-5 TGTGCCAGCAGTTACTCGCAGGGTTACGAGCAGTACTTC CASSYSQGYEQYF
TRBJ1-1 few TRBD1 TRBV6-5 TGTGCCAGCAGACTCCACAGGGGGCTGGGCACTGAAGCTTTCTTT CASRLHRGLGTEAFF
TRBJ1-5 few . TRBV2 TGTGCCAGCAGAACAGGGCTCAATCAGCCCCAGCATTTT CASRTGLNQPQHF
TRBJ2-1 . TRBD2 TRBV7-2 TGTGCCAGCAGTTTCCTCACTAGCGGGGCCAATGAGCAGTTCTTC CASSFLTSGANEQFF
TRBJ1-2 once . TRBV11-2 TGTGCCAGCGGGGCGTTGGGTGGCTACACCTTC CASGALGGYTF
TRBJ2-7 . . TRBV5-4 TGTGCCAGCAGCTTGCCCGGACCAAAGGGGAAGCAGTACTTC CASSLPGPKGKQYF
TRBJ2-1 . TRBD2 TRBV27 TGTGCCAGCAGTTCAAGCGGGGGGTCCTACAATGAGCAGTTCTTC CASSSSGGSYNEQFF
TRBJ2-1 . TRBD1 TRBV6-5 TGTGCCAGCAGGGACAGACAGGGTCGTTACAATGAGCAGTTCTTC CASRDRQGRYNEQFF
TRBJ2-1 few TRBD2 TRBV5-8 TGTGCCAGCAGCCTGGTGGCGGGAGGGTACAATGAGCAGTTCTTC CASSLVAGGYNEQFF
TRBJ1-5 . . TRBV6-5 TGTGCCAGCAGTTACTCGACTGCTTCTCAGCCCCAGCATTTT CASSYSTASQPQHF
TRBJ1-2 . . TRBV7-9 TGTGCCAGCAGCTTACAGAAAGTGGGGGGGCCTAACTATGGCTACACCTTC CASSLQKVGGPNYGYTF
TRBJ2-4 once . TRBV24-1 TGTGCCACCAGTGTTGGGTTCGGGAAAAACATTCAGTACTTC CATSVGFGKNIQYF
TRBJ2-7 . . TRBV4-2 TGTGCCAGCAGCCGGGACTTCTCCTACGAGCAGTACTTC CASSRDFSYEQYF
TRBJ1-4 . . TRBV3-1/TRBV3-2 TGTACCAGCAGCCAGGAACAGTCTAATGAAAAACTGTTTTTT CTSSQEQSNEKLFF
TRBJ1-5 . . TRBV28 TGTGCCACTACGGATCGGGGTTATCAGCCCCAGCATTTT CATTDRGYQPQHF
TRBJ2-2 . . TRBV27 TGTGCCAGCAGTTTATTCGTCAGGGGAACCGGGGAGCTGTTTTTT CASSLFVRGTGELFF
TRBJ1-2 . . TRBV3-1/TRBV3-2 TGTGCCAGCAGCCAAGATGGAGGTGGCGGCTACACCTTC CASSQDGGGGYTF
TRBJ2-1 . TRBD2 TRBV14 TGTGCCAGCAGCCAAGTGTCGTGGGCGGGGGCCTACAATGAGCAGTTCTTC CASSQVSWAGAYNEQFF
TRBJ2-7 . TRBD2 TRBV5-1 TGCGCCAGCAGCTTGAGCCCTAGCGGGGAATCCGAGCAGTACTTC CASSLSPSGESEQYF
TRBJ1-6 . . TRBV27 TGTGCCAGCAGTCCCGGTATATACGGGTCACCCCTCCACTTT CASSPGIYGSPLHF
TRBJ2-3 . . TRBV24-1 TGTGCCACCAGTGATTCTGGTGGGGGGGCGATCACAGATACGCAGTATTTT CATSDSGGGAITDTQYF